The 17 T cell receptor beta chains reported below all come from one sample, sequenced in a study of T-cell reconstitution after alpha-beta-depleted transplantation in children. This sample's TCRbeta library carried unique molecular identifier barcodes. TCRdb passed the PCR reads through MiXCR, listing each CDR3 protein once. The sample has some 640,000 distinct CDR3 sequences, around a sixth seen once; the top ten hold about 1.1%. The sequencing here drew on PBMCs from the stem cell graft donor, taken from the stem cell graft. Receptor source: a human donor who donated a stem cell graft to a child with acute myeloid leukemia.

This clonotype was counted at least ten times. This chain joins TRBV5-6 and TRBJ2-1; TRBD2 is a possible D gene (7 bases). Trimming took 2 bases from V and 0 from J, leaving 18 bases between them. This CDR3 region has 18 residues. Germline V lookup: CDR1 SGHDT, CDR2 YYEEEE. The CDR3 DNA sequence: TGTGCCAGCAGCTTCCTATGGGAGGGGGAAGGCTCCTACAATGAGCAGTTCTTC. Its protein is CASSFLWEGEGSYNEQFF. The variable domain in full, with the rest retrieved from reference TRBV5-6 and TRBJ2-1, is DAGVTQSPTHLIKTRGQQVTLRCSPKSGHDTVSWYQQALGQGPQFIFQYYEEEERQRGNFPDRFSGHQFPNYSSELNVNALLLGDSALYLCASSFLWEGEGSYNEQFFGPGTRLTVL.

At least ten counts were recorded for this clonotype. V gene TRBV12-3 or TRBV12-4 combines with J gene TRBJ1-6, with TRBD1 as a possible D gene (6 bases). CDR3 length: 14 amino acids. The V end lost 6 bases, the J end lost 8 bases, and 14 bases lay between the germline ends. The CDR3 sequence: CASRSQGIDSPLHF. CDR3 in DNA: TGTGCCAGCAGATCACAGGGCATAGATTCACCCCTCCACTTT.

This clonotype was seen many times. This chain connects TRBV20-1 to TRBJ2-7; tentative D call: TRBD1 (6 bases). The CDR3 loop spans 11 amino acids. V dropped 6 bases and J dropped 3 bases, with 9 bases sitting between them. Germline V gene data show CDR1 as DFQATT and CDR2 as SNEGSKA (reference sequence). The CDR3 nucleotides are TGCAGTGCAAACAGGGACTACGAGCAGTACGTC. Protein: CSANRDYEQYV.

This clonotype appeared many times. The V and J genes are TRBV7-2 and TRBJ2-7, with 9 bases lining up with TRBD2. Germline lookup yields CDR1 SGHTA and CDR2 FQGNSA. This CDR3 is 16 amino acids long. Trimming cost V 3 bases and J 0 bases; bases outside gene matches: 6. The DNA of the CDR3 is TGTGCCAGCAGCTTGGACAGCGGGGGGATCTCCTACGAGCAGTACTTC. Its translation is CASSLDSGGISYEQYF. Drawing the rest from reference TRBV7-2 and TRBJ2-7, the complete variable domain is GAGVSQSPSNKVTEKGKDVELRCDPISGHTALYWYRQSLGQGLEFLIYFQGNSAPDKSGLPSDRFSAERTGGSVSTLTIQRTQQEDSAVYLCASSLDSGGISYEQYFGPGTRLTVT.

In its sample, this clonotype was seen a few times. The CDR3 region has the DNA TGTGCCACCAGTGGCACAGGTGAACAGCCCCAGCATTTT. Its translation: CATSGTGEQPQHF. The chain links TRBV24-1 to TRBJ1-5, with a tentative D call TRBD1 (5 bases). V lost 5 bases, J lost 7 bases, and 11 bases lay in between. The CDR3 runs to 13 residues. The germline V gene encodes CDR1 KGHDR and CDR2 SFDVKD.

This chain uses TRBV6-2 or TRBV6-3 with TRBJ1-4; D not certain. Germline CDR1 and CDR2: MNHEY and SVGEGT. V was cut by 7 bases and J by 2 bases, with 23 bases left in between. The CDR3 totals 18 residues. The CDR3 DNA reads as TGTGCCAGCACCCAGCTTTACATGCGGGGTCGGACTAATGAAAAACTGTTTTTT. Its protein product is CASTQLYMRGRTNEKLFF.

The table lists this clonotype with a few counts. The rearrangement uses TRBV11-2 and TRBJ1-2; D is undetermined. This CDR3 has 15 amino acids. Germline V gene lookup returns CDR1 SGHAT and CDR2 FQNNGV. The ends were cut back, 4 bases at V and 4 bases at J, with 16 bases in the middle. CDR3 in DNA: TGTGCCAGCAGCTCGCCGGGTGGGCGGATCTATGGCTACACCTTC. It specifies CASSSPGGRIYGYTF.

This clonotype has at least ten counts. The V and J genes are TRBV6-5 and TRBJ2-5, with D tentatively TRBD1 or TRBD2 (6 bases each). The germline V gene has CDR1 MNHEY and CDR2 SVGAGI. This CDR3 region has 14 residues. V lost 2 bases and J 5 bases, leaving 12 bases between the germline ends. The CDR3 is CASSYGGQAETQYF. The CDR3 region has the DNA TGTGCCAGCAGTTACGGGGGGCAGGCCGAGACCCAGTACTTC.

The chain combines TRBV4-1 with TRBJ2-1; 10 bases match TRBD1. Unmatched junction bases numbered 2, after V lost 0 bases and J lost 6 bases. The CDR3 length is 15 residues. Germline CDR1 reads MGHRA; CDR2 reads YSYEKL. The CDR3 sequence: CASSQEGQGVNEQFF. The CDR3, as DNA: TGCGCCAGCAGCCAAGAAGGACAGGGGGTCAATGAGCAGTTCTTC.

The rearrangement uses TRBV4-2 and TRBJ1-5; TRBD1 matches 8 bases. Looked up from germline, CDR1 is LGHNA and CDR2 is YNFKEQ. This CDR3 has 14 residues. J was trimmed by 9 bases and V by 0 bases; bases with no gene match: 4. The CDR3 sequence is CASSQDDRGGPQHF. Here the CDR3 DNA reads TGTGCCAGCAGCCAAGATGACAGGGGTGGGCCCCAGCATTTT.

At least ten counts were recorded for this clonotype. The J gene is TRBJ2-2, the V gene TRBV12-3 or TRBV12-4, with 8 bases aligning to TRBD1. Trimming at V came to 1 base and at J to 5 bases, leaving 3 bases not matched to a gene. The CDR3 runs 15 residues. Here the CDR3 reads CASSLGDRRTGELFF. CDR3 DNA: TGTGCCAGCAGTTTAGGGGACAGGAGGACCGGGGAGCTGTTTTTT.

This clonotype was observed at least ten times. The chain uses TRBV29-1 and TRBJ2-3; 11 bases are shared with TRBD1. V lost 5 bases, J lost 2 bases, and 6 bases stayed unmatched. The CDR3 loop spans 15 amino acids. Per germline, CDR1 SQVTM and CDR2 ANQGSEA. The CDR3 region has the DNA TGCAGCGTTCAACCGGGACAGGGGGTCACAGATACGCAGTATTTT. Translated: CSVQPGQGVTDTQYF.

In its sample, this clonotype was seen many times. The CDR3 sequence is CASGGQVAFF. In nucleotides, the CDR3 is TGTGCCAGCGGCGGGCAGGTAGCTTTCTTT. This chain connects TRBV5-5 to TRBJ1-1; D not resolved. Germline V gene lookup returns CDR1 SGHKS and CDR2 YYEKEE (reference sequence). V was trimmed by 7 bases and J by 10 bases, leaving 11 bases between them. This CDR3 has 10 residues.

In this sample, this clonotype turned up many times. The chain links TRBV6-1 to TRBJ2-5; a possible D gene is TRBD1 (5 bases). The CDR3 runs 15 residues. Germline V gene data show CDR1 as MNHNS and CDR2 as SASEGT. Trimming removed 6 bases from V and 5 bases from J, with 19 bases in between. CDR3 sequence reads: CASRPGQGGWETQYF. CDR3 bases: TGTGCCAGCAGACCCGGCCAGGGCGGATGGGAGACCCAGTACTTC.

In its sample, this clonotype was seen a few times. The chain is built from TRBV5-4 and TRBJ1-2; 9 nucleotides match TRBD1. V shed 6 bases, J shed 3 bases, and the junction held 9 bases outside the gene matches. This CDR3 is 15 amino acids long. From germline, CDR1 is SGHNT and CDR2 YYREEE (reference sequence). The CDR3 loop reads CASTRPGQGDYGYTF. The DNA for the CDR3 is TGTGCCAGCACCCGCCCGGGACAGGGAGACTATGGCTACACCTTC. Complete variable domain (other parts from reference TRBV5-4 and TRBJ1-2): ETGVTQSPTHLIKTRGQQVTLRCSSQSGHNTVSWYQQALGQGPQFIFQYYREEENGRGNFPPRFSGLQFPNYSSELNVNALELDDSALYLCASTRPGQGDYGYTFGSGTRLTVV.

This CDR3 is CASSFRTGVDTDTQYF. The CDR3 DNA sequence: TGTGCCAGCAGCTTTAGAACCGGAGTAGACACAGATACGCAGTATTTT. This chain joins TRBV7-8 and TRBJ2-3, with no clear D. Germline CDR1 SGHVS, CDR2 FQNEAQ. The CDR3 is made up of 16 amino acids. Trimming pared 3 bases from V and 2 bases from J, leaving 15 bases between.

V is TRBV7-2 and J is TRBJ1-1; 10 bases are a match to TRBD1. The V gene end was trimmed by 4 bases and the J gene end by 5 bases; junction bases not matched to a gene: 7. The CDR3 totals 15 residues. The germline V gene has CDR1 SGHTA and CDR2 FQGNSA. The CDR3 DNA is TGTGCCAGCAGCTCGAAGACAGGGGGCATGACTGAAGCTTTCTTT. This gives the protein CASSSKTGGMTEAFF.